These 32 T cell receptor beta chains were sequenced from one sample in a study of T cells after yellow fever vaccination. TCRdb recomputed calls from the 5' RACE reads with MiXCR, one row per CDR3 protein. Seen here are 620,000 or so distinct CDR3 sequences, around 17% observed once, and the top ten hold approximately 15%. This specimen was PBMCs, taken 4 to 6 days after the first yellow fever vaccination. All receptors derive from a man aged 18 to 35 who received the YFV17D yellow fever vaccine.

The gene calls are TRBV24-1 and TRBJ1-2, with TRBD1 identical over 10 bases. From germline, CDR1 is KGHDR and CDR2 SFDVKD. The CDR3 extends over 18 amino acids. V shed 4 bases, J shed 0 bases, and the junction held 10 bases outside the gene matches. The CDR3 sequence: CATSDPRQGADTNYGYTF. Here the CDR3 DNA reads TGTGCCACCAGTGACCCTCGACAGGGGGCGGATACTAACTATGGCTACACCTTC.

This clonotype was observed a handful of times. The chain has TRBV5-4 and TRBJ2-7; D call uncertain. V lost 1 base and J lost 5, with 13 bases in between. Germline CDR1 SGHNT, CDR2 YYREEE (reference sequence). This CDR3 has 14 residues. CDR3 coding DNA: TGTGCCAGCAGCTTGAAAGGGAATCGCGACGAGCAGTACTTC. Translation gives CASSLKGNRDEQYF.

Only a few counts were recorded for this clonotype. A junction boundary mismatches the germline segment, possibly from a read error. The CDR3 loop is CATSGQGLFSSYNSPLHF. In DNA form, the CDR3 reads TGTGCCACCAGCGGACAGGGGCTTTTTAGCTCCTATAATTCACCCCTCCACTTT. The chain combines TRBV11-2 with TRBJ1-6; 9 nucleotides match TRBD1. Germline CDR1 is SGHAT and CDR2 is FQNNGV. The CDR3 has 18 residues.

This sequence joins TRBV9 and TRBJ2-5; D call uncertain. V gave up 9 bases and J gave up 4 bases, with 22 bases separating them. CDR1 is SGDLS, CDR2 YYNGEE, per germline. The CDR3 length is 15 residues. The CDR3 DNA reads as TGTGCCACCCGCGGCCGGGTGCCACCAAGAGAGACCCAGTACTTC. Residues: CATRGRVPPRETQYF.

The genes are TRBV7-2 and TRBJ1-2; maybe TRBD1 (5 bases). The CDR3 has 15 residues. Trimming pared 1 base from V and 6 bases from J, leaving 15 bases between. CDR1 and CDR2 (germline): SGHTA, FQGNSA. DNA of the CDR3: TGTGCCAGCAGCTTAGGAGGGGCGGGCCCCCATGGCTACACCTTC. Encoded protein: CASSLGGAGPHGYTF.

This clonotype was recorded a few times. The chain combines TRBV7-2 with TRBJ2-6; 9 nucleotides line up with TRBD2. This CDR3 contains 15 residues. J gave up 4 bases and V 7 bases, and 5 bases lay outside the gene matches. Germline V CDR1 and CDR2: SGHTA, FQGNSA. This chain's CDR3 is CASKGLADGANVLTF. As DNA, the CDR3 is TGTGCCAGCAAGGGACTAGCTGACGGGGCCAACGTCCTGACTTTC.

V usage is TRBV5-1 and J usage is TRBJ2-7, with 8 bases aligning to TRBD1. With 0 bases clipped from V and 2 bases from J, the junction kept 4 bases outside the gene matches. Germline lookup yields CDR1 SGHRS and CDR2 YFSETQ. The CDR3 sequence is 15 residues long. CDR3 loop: CASSLGTGLTYEQYF. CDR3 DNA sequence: TGCGCCAGCAGCTTGGGGACAGGGTTAACCTACGAGCAGTACTTC.

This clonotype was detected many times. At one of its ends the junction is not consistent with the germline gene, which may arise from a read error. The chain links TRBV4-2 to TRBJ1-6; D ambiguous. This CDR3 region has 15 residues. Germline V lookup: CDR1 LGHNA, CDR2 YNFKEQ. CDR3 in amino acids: CASSQGSLRATGLQF. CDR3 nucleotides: TGTGCCAGCAGCCAAGGGAGCCTGAGGGCCACGGGTCTGCAATTT.

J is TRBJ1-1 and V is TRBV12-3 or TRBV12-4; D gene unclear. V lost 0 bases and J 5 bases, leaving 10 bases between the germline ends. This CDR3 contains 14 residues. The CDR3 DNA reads TGTGCCAGCAGTTTAGCTACGGGCTTAACTGAAGCTTTCTTT. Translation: CASSLATGLTEAFF.

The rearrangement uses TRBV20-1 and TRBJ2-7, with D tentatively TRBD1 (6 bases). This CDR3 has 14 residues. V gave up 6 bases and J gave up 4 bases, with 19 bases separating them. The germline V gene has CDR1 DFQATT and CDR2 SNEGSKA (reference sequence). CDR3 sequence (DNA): TGCAGTGCCTCCAGGGCTCAGGGGTTTTACGAGCAGTACTTC. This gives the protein CSASRAQGFYEQYF.

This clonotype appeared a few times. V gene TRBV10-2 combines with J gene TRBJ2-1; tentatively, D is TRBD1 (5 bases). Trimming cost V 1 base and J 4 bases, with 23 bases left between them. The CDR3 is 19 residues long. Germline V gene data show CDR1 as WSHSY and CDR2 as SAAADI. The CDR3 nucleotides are TGCGCCAGCAGTGAGTTACCGCCGACAGCCCGAACACAATACAATGAGCAGTTCTTC. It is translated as CASSELPPTARTQYNEQFF.

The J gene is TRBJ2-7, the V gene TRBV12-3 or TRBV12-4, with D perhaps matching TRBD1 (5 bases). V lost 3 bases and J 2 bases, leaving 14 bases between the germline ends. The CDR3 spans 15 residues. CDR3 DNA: TGTGCCAGCAGTTTCTTTACAGGAAGAACCTACGAGCAGTACTTC. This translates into CASSFFTGRTYEQYF.

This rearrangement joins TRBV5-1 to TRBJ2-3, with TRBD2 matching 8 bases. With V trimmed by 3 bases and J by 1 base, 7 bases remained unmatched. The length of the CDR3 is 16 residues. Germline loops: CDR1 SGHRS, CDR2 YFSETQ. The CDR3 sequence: CASSSRAGAGTDTQYF. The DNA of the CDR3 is TGCGCCAGCAGCTCGAGAGCGGGGGCCGGCACAGATACGCAGTATTTT. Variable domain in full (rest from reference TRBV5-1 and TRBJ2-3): KAGVTQTPRYLIKTRGQQVTLSCSPISGHRSVSWYQQTPGQGLQFLFEYFSETQRNKGNFPGRFSGRQFSNSRSEMNVSTLELGDSALYLCASSSRAGAGTDTQYFGPGTRLTVL.

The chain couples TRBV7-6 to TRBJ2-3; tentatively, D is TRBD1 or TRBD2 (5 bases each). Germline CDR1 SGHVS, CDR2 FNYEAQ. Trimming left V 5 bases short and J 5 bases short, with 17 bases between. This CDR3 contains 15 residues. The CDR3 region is CASSPGGDGGDTQYF. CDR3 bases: TGTGCCAGCAGCCCGGGTGGGGATGGGGGAGATACGCAGTATTTT. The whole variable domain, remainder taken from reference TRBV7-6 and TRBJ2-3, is GAGVSQSPRYKVTKRGQDVALRCDPISGHVSLYWYRQALGQGPEFLTYFNYEAQQDKSGLPNDRFSAERPEGSISTLTIQRTEQRDSAMYRCASSPGGDGGDTQYFGPGTRLTVL.

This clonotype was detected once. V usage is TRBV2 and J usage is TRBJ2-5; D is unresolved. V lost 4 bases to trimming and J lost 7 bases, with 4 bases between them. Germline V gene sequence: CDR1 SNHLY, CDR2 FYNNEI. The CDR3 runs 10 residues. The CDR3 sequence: CASSVGTQYF. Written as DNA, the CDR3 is TGTGCCAGCAGTGTCGGGACCCAGTACTTC.

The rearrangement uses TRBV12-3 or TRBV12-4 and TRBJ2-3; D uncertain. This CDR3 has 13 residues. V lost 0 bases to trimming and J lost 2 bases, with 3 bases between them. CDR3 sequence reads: CASSLATTDTQYF. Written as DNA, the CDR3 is TGTGCCAGCAGTTTAGCCACCACAGATACGCAGTATTTT.

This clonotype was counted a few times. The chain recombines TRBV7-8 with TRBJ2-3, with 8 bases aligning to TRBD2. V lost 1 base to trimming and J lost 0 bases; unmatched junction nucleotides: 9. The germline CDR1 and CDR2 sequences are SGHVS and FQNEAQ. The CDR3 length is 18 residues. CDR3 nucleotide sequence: TGTGCCAGCAGCTTAGTGGGGGCGGGGGGTCTTAGCACAGATACGCAGTATTTT. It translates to CASSLVGAGGLSTDTQYF.

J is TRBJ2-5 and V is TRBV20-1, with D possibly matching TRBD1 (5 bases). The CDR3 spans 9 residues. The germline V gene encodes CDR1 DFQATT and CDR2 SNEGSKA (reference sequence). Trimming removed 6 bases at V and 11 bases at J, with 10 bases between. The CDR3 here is CSAGVPQYF. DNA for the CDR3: TGCAGTGCAGGGGTCCCTCAGTACTTC.

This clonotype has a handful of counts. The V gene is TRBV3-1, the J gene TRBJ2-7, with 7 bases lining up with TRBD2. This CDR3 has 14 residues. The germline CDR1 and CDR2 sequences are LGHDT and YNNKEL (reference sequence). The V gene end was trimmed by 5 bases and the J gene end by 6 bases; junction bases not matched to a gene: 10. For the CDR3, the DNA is TGTGCCAGCAGCTCATCTAGCGGCCCCTCCGAGCAGTACTTC. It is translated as CASSSSSGPSEQYF.

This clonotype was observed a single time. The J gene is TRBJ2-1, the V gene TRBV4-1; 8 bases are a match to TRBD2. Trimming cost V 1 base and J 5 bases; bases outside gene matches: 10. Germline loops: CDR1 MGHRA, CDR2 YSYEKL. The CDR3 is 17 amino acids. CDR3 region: CASSQGALGGGNNEQFF. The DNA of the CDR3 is TGCGCCAGCAGCCAAGGTGCTCTCGGCGGGGGGAACAATGAGCAGTTCTTC.

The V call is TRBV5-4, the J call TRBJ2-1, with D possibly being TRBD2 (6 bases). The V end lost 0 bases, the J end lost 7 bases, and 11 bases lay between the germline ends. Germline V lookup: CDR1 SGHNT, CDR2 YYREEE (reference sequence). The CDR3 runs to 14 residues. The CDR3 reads CASSLAGGKNEQFF. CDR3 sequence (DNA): TGTGCCAGCAGCTTGGCAGGCGGGAAAAATGAGCAGTTCTTC.

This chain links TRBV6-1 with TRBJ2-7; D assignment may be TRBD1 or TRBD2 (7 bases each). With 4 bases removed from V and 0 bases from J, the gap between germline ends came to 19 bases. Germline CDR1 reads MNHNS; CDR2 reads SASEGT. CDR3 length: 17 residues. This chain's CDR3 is CASSVMASGTDSYEQYF. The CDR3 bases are TGTGCCAGCAGTGTAATGGCCAGCGGGACAGACTCCTACGAGCAGTACTTC.

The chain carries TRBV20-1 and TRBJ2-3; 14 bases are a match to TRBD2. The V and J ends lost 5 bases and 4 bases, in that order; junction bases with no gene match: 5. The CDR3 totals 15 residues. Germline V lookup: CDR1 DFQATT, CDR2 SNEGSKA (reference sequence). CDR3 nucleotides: TGCAGTGCTTTCAAGACTAGCGGGGGGGCAGATACGCAGTATTTT. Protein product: CSAFKTSGGADTQYF.

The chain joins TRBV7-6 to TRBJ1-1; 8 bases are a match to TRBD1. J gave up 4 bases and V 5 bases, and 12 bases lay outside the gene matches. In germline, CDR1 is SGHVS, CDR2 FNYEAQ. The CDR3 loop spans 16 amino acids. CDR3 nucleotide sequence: TGTGCCAGCAGCCCAGACAGGGGAGGCCTGGGCACTGAAGCTTTCTTT. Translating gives CASSPDRGGLGTEAFF.

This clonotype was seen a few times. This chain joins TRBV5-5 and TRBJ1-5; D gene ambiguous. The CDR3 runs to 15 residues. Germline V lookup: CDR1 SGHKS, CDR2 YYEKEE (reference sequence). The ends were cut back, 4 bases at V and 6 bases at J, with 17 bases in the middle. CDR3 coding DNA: TGTGCCAGCAGCGCGCAAGTGGGATTCGGTCAGCCCCAGCATTTT. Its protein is CASSAQVGFGQPQHF.

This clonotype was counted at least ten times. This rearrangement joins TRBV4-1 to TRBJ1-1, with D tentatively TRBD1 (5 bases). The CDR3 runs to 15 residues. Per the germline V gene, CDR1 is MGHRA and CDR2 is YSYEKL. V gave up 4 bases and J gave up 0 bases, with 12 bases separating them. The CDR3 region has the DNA TGCGCCAGCAGCCTGCAGGGAGTACTGAACACTGAAGCTTTCTTT. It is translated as CASSLQGVLNTEAFF.

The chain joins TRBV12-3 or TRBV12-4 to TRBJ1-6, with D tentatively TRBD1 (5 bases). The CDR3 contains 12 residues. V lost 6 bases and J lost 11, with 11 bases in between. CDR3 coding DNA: TGTGCCAGCAGCAGACAGCTACCACCCCTCCACTTT. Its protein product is CASSRQLPPLHF.

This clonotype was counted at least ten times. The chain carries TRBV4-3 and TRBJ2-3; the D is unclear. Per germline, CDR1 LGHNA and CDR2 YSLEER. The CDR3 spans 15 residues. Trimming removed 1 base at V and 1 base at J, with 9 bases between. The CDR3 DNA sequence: TGCGCCAGCAGCCAAGCGACACCTCGCACAGATACGCAGTATTTT. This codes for CASSQATPRTDTQYF.

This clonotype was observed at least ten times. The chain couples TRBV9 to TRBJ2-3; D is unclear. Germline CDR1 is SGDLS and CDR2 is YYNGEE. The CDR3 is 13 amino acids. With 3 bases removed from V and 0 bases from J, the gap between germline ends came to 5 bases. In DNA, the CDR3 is TGTGCCAGCAGCGGCTCTAGCACAGATACGCAGTATTTT. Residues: CASSGSSTDTQYF.

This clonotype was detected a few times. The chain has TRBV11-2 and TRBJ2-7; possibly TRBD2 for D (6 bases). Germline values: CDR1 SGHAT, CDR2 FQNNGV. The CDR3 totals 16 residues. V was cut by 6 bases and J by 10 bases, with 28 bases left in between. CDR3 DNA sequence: TGTGCCAGCAGTACAACCAAGGGCCGGGACTCCATAAAACAGTACGTC. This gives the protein CASSTTKGRDSIKQYV.

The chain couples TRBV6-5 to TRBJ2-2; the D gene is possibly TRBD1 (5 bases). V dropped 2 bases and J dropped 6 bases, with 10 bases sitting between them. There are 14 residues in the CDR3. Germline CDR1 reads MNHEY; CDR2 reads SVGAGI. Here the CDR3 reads CASSYKGLAGELFF. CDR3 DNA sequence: TGTGCCAGCAGTTACAAGGGGCTCGCCGGGGAGCTGTTTTTT.

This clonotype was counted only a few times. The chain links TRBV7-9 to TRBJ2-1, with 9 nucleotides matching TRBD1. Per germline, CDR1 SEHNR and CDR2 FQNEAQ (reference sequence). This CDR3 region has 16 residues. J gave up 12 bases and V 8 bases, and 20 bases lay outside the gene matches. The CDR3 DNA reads TGTGCCAGCCGGGACCTTCCGGGACAGGGTAATTTTGGGCAGTTCTTC. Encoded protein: CASRDLPGQGNFGQFF. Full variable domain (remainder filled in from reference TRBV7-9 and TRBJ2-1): DTGVSQNPRHKITKRGQNVTFRCDPISEHNRLYWYRQTLGQGPEFLTYFQNEAQLEKSRLLSDRFSAERPKGSFSTLEIQRTEQGDSAMYLCASRDLPGQGNFGQFFGPGTRLTVL.